Described below is a single T cell receptor beta chain sequence and its context. Its antigen is currently unknown. Molecular-barcoded quantitative 5'-RACE produced these TCR beta libraries. TCRdb analysed the 5' RACE reads with MiXCR anew, one entry per CDR3 protein. The repertoire holds 700,000 or so distinct CDR3 sequences, with over 15% as singletons. The record originates from a study of CD8 T cells in ankylosing spondylitis. Findings of the study overall: The study identified a TCR beta motif of roughly eight highly homologous variants that appeared characteristic of ankylosing spondylitis blood. Clones linked to disease were reported to show significant enrichment in matched ankylosing spondylitis synovial fluid. Reports of some motif variants in reactive arthritis synovial fluid and blood predate this one.

This CDR3 comprises 16 residues. The V and J ends lost 2 bases and 2 bases respectively, with 13 bases between them. CDR1 is SGHRS and CDR2 is YFSETQ in the germline V gene. The source of this sequence is a male donor with ankylosing spondylitis. Sequencing was carried out using blood, either unsorted or a sorted T cell fraction (not recorded which). This chain connects TRBV5-1 to TRBJ1-4; tentatively, D is TRBD1 (5 bases). The CDR3 reads CASSFRSGGTNEKLFF. The CDR3 DNA is TGCGCCAGCAGCTTTCGGTCCGGGGGGACTAATGAAAAACTGTTTTTT.